This T cell receptor (beta chain) was documented in a study of blood T cell repertoires in COVID-19. The CDR3 is 15 amino acids. Trimming stripped 3 bases from V and 3 bases from J, with 14 bases between. Germline V gives CDR1 KGHSH, CDR2 LQKENI. Sequencing was performed with immunoSEQ multiplex PCR; in TCRdb, only in-frame clones are kept and a portion is missing. The table lists hundreds of thousands of clones, 85% to 90% of them singletons, with approximately 1.3% in the top ten. This receptor was taken from a man older than 75 with acute or convalescent COVID-19. The specimen was peripheral blood. V usage is TRBV18 and J usage is TRBJ1-2; perhaps TRBD1 as D (5 bases). CDR3 amino acids: CASSPPQGLDYGYTF. The CDR3, as DNA: TGTGCCAGCTCACCGCCGCAGGGCCTGGACTATGGCTACACCTTC.